The source of this T cell receptor (beta chain) is a study of cytomegalovirus exposure and HLA in healthy donors. Regarding the study as a whole: Reports indicated that the classifier achieved high specificity and sensitivity in diagnosing cytomegalovirus status. A few CMV-associated chains proved CMV antigen-specific in vitro. The listing of approximately 160 TCR beta chains classed them as cytomegalovirus-associated.

The method was immunoSEQ multiplex PCR; TCRdb's version includes in-frame clones alone and lacks a portion of them. The data show about 280,000 clones, with over 75% seen just once and approximately 0.88% held by the top ten. There are 15 residues in the CDR3. The V segment lost 4 bases and the J segment 2 bases; nucleotides outside the gene matches: 5. Germline CDR1 reads SNHLY; CDR2 reads FYNNEI. As for this clone: Its matching antigen is unknown.

This chain links TRBV2 with TRBJ1-3; TRBD1 agrees at 7 bases. What was sequenced was PBMCs. The clonotype was recovered from a woman younger than 30 in good health and CMV-seronegative. The CDR3 is CASSVGGYAGNTIYF. The CDR3 nucleotides read TGTGCCAGCAGTGTAGGGGGCTACGCTGGAAACACCATATATTTT.